A selection of T cell receptor beta chains follows, all from one sample in a study of graft-versus-host responses after intestinal transplantation. Libraries were prepared by immunoSEQ multiplex PCR; TCRdb keeps only in-frame clonotypes and omits some of them. The top ten clones hold 0.15% to 0.2% of a sample with 130,000 to 150,000 clones, over 90% of them seen once. These receptors have no identified antigens. Specimen: unstimulated CD4+ T cells sorted from spleen or lymph node cells, collected before intestinal transplant. These receptor sequences come from a human donor who received an intestinal transplant. Both conserved end residues are part of each CDR3. D genes are given only for firm matches. Part of the rows lack a size; the others show once, few, many or a class for expanded clones.

>TRBV7-8|16|TRBJ2-3|once|TRBD2
CASSLGLAGGSDTQYF
TGTGCCAGCAGCTTGGGACTAGCGGGTGGGTCAGATACGCAGTATTTT
>TRBV5-1|14|TRBJ1-1|-|-
CASSLLGQYTEVFF
TGCGCCAGCAGCTTGCTCGGCCAGTACACTGAAGTTTTCTTT
>TRBV28|16|TRBJ1-2|-|TRBD1
CASSPPAGGVGYGYTF
TGTGCCAGCAGTCCCCCCGCAGGGGGGGTAGGCTATGGCTACACCTTC
>TRBV14|12|TRBJ1-2|-|-
CASSPGGYGYTF
TGTGCCAGCTCCCCGGGTGGCTATGGCTACACCTTC
>TRBV6-5|14|TRBJ1-5|-|-
CASSLQGNGQPQHF
TGTGCCAGCAGTCTCCAGGGGAACGGGCAGCCCCAGCATTTT
>TRBV19|15|TRBJ2-1|-|-
CASSSQGGRYNEQFF
TGTGCCAGTAGTAGCCAGGGTGGGAGATACAATGAGCAGTTCTTC
>TRBV4-1|16|TRBJ2-5|-|-
CASSQGLGGGEETQYF
TGCGCCAGCAGCCAAGGGTTAGGGGGGGGAGAAGAGACCCAGTACTTC
>TRBV19|11|TRBJ2-1|-|-
CASSIIDEQFF
TGTGCCAGTAGTATTATCGATGAGCAGTTCTTC
>TRBV11-2|14|TRBJ2-5|-|-
CASSFGGYQETQYF
TGTGCCAGCAGCTTCGGCGGGTACCAAGAGACCCAGTACTTC
>TRBV28|15|TRBJ1-6|-|TRBD1
CASSIPGTGLSPLHF
TGTGCCAGCAGTATACCCGGGACAGGGCTGTCACCCCTCCACTTT
>TRBV2|13|TRBJ2-7|-|TRBD1
CASSRDRDYEQYF
TGTGCCAGCAGCCGGGACAGGGACTACGAGCAGTACTTC
>TRBV19|14|TRBJ2-3|-|TRBD2
CATSSGGGTDTQYF
TGTGCCACCTCGTCGGGAGGCGGCACAGATACGCAGTATTTT
>TRBV10-3|15|TRBJ2-7|-|TRBD2
CAITGMASGINEQYF
TGTGCCATCACCGGGATGGCTAGCGGGATTAACGAGCAGTACTTC
>TRBV6-1|14|TRBJ2-1|-|TRBD1
CASSPGTGGREQFF
TGTGCCAGCAGTCCCGGGACAGGGGGCCGTGAGCAGTTCTTC
>TRBV5-6|17|TRBJ2-3|-|TRBD2
CASSLLTSTMGTDTQYF
TGTGCCAGCAGCCTGCTGACTAGCACAATGGGCACAGATACGCAGTATTTT
>TRBV6-5|15|TRBJ1-3|-|-
CASSYGGGSGNTIYF
TGTGCCAGCAGTTACGGAGGGGGCTCTGGAAACACCATATATTTT
>TRBV19|14|TRBJ2-2|-|-
CASSIGAPLGELFF
TGTGCCAGTAGTATAGGAGCTCCATTAGGGGAGCTGTTTTTT
>TRBV10-3|14|TRBJ2-7|-|-
CAISERTGTAEQYF
TGTGCCATCAGTGAGCGAACCGGGACGGCAGAGCAGTACTTC